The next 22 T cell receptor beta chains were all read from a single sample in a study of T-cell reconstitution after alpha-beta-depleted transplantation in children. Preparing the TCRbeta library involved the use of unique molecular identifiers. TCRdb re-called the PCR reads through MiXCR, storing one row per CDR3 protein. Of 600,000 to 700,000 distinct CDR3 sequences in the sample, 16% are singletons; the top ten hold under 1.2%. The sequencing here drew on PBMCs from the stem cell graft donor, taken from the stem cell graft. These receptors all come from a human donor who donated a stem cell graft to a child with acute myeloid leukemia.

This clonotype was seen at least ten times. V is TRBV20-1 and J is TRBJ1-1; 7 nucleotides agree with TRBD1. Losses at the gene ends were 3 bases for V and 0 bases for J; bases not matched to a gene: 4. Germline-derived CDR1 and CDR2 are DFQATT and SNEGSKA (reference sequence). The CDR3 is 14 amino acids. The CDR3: CSASMGQMNTEAFF. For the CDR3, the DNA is TGCAGTGCTAGTATGGGACAGATGAACACTGAAGCTTTCTTT.

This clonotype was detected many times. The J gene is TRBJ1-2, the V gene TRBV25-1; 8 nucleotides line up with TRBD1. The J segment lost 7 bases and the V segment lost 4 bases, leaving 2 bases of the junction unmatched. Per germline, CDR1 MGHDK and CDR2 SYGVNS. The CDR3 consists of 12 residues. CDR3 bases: TGTGCCAGCAGTGCGACAGGGGTTGGCTACACCTTC. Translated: CASSATGVGYTF.

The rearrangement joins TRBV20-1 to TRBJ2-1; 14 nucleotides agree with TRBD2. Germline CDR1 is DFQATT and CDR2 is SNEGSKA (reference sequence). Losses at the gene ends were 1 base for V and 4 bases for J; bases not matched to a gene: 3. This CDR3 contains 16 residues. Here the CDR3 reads CSARGLAGGRYNEQFF. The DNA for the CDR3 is TGCAGTGCTAGAGGACTAGCGGGGGGGCGATACAATGAGCAGTTCTTC.

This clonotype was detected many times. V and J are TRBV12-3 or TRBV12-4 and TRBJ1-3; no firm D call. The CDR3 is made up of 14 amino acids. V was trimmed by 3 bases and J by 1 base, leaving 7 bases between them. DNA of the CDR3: TGTGCCAGCAGTTTGAAGGATTCTGGAAACACCATATATTTT. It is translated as CASSLKDSGNTIYF.

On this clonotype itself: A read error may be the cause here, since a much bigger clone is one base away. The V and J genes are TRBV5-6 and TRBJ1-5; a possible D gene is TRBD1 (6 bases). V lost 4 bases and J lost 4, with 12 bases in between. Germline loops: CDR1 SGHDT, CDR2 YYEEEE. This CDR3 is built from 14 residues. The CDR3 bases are TGTGCCAGCAGCCAGGGACACTGGAATCAGCCCCAGCATTTT. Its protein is CASSQGHWNQPQHF.

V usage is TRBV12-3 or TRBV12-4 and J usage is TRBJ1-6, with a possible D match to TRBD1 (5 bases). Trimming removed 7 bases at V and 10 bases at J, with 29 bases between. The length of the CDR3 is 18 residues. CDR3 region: CASTREFHGAYLGSPLHF. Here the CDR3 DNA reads TGTGCCAGCACCCGGGAATTTCACGGGGCTTATTTAGGATCACCCCTCCACTTT.

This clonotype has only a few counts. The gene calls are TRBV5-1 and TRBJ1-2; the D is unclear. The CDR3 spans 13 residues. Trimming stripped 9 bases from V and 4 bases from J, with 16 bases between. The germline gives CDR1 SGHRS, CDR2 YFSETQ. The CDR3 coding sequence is TGCGCCAACCGCGCCGCTACAGCCTATGGCTACACCTTC. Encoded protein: CANRAATAYGYTF.

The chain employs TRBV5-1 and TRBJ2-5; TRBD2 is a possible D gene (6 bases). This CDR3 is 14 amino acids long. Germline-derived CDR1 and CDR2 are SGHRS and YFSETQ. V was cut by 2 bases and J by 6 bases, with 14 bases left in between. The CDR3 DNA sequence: TGCGCCAGCAGCTTTTCGGGCGGAGGGAAGACCCAGTACTTC. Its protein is CASSFSGGGKTQYF. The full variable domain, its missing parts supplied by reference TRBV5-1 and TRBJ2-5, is KAGVTQTPRYLIKTRGQQVTLSCSPISGHRSVSWYQQTPGQGLQFLFEYFSETQRNKGNFPGRFSGRQFSNSRSEMNVSTLELGDSALYLCASSFSGGGKTQYFGPGTRLLVL.

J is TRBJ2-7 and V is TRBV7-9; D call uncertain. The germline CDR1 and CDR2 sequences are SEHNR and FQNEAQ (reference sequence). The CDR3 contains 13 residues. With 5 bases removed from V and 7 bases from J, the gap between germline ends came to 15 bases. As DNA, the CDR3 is TGTGCCAGCAGCCCAAGCTCGCCCGGGGAGCAGTACTTC. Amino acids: CASSPSSPGEQYF.

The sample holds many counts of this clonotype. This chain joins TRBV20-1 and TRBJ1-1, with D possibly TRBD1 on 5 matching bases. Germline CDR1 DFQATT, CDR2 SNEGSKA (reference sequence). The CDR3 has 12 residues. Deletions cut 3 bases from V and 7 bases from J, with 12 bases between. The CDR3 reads CSASLGEIEAFF. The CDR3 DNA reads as TGCAGTGCTAGTTTAGGGGAGATTGAAGCTTTCTTT.

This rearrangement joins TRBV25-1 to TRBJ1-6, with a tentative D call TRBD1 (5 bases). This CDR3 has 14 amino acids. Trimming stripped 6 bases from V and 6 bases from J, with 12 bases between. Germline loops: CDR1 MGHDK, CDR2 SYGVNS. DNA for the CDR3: TGTGCCAGCAGCCCGGGGGGGAGTAATTCACCCCTCCACTTT. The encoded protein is CASSPGGSNSPLHF.

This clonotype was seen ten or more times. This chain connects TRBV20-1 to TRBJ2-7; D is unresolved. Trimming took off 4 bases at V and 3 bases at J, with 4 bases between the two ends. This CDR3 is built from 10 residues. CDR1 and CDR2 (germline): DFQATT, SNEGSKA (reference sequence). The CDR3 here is CSAINYEQYF. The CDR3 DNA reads TGCAGTGCTATTAACTACGAGCAGTACTTC.

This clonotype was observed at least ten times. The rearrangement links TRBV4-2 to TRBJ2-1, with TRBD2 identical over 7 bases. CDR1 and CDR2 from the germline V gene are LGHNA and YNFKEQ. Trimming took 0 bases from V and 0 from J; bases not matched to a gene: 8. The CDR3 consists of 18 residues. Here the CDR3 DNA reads TGTGCCAGCAGCCAAGATCAAGGCGGGGGTAGCTCCTACAATGAGCAGTTCTTC. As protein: CASSQDQGGGSSYNEQFF.

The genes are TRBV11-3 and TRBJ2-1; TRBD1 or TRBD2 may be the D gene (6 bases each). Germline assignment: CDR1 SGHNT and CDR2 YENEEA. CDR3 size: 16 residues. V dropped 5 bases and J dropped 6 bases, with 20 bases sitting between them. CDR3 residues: CASSPVGGPPLNEQFF. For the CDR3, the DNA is TGTGCCAGCAGCCCTGTTGGGGGGCCCCCTCTCAATGAGCAGTTCTTC.

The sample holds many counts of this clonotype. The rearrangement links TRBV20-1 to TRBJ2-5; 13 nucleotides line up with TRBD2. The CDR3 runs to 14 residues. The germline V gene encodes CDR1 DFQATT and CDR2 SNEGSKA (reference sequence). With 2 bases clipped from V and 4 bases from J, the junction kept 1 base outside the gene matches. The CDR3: CSARTSGGAETQYF. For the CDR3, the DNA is TGCAGTGCTAGAACTAGCGGGGGGGCAGAGACCCAGTACTTC.

The CDR3 coding sequence is TGTGCCACCAGCAGAGATTTAGCAGCTAATGAAAAACTGTTTTTT. Its translation is CATSRDLAANEKLFF. The chain has TRBV15 and TRBJ1-4; D is unresolved. V lost 0 bases and J 3 bases, leaving 8 bases between the germline ends. Germline loops: CDR1 LNHNV, CDR2 YYDKDF (reference sequence). CDR3 size: 15 residues.

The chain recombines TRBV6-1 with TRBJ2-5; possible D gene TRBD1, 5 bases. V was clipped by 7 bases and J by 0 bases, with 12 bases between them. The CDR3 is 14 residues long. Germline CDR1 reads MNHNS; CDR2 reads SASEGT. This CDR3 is CASTQGWDQETQYF. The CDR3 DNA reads TGTGCCAGCACCCAGGGATGGGACCAAGAGACCCAGTACTTC.

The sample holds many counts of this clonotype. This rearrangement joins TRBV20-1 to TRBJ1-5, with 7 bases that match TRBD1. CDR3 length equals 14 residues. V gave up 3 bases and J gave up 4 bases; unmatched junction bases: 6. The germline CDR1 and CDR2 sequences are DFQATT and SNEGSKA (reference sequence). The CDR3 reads CSASSRGTNQPQHF. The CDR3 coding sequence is TGCAGTGCTAGTAGCAGGGGGACGAATCAGCCCCAGCATTTT.

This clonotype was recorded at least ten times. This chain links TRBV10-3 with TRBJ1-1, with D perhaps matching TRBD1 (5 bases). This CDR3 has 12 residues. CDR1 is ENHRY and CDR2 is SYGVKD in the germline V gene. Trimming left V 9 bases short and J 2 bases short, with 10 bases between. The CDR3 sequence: CAIRDANTEAFF. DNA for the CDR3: TGTGCCATTAGGGACGCCAACACTGAAGCTTTCTTT.

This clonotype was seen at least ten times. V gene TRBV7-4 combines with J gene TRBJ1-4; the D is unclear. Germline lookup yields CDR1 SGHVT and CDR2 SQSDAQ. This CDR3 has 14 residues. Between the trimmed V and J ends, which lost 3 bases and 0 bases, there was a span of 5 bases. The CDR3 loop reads CASSFQATNEKLFF. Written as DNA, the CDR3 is TGTGCCAGCAGCTTCCAAGCAACTAATGAAAAACTGTTTTTT.

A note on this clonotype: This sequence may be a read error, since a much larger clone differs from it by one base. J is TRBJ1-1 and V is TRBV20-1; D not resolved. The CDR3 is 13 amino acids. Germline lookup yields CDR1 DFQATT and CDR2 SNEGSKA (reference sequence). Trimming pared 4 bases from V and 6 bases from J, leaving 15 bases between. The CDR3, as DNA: TGCAGTGCTACCCCGGAGGAGGAGGCTGAAGCTTTCTTT. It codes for CSATPEEEAEAFF.

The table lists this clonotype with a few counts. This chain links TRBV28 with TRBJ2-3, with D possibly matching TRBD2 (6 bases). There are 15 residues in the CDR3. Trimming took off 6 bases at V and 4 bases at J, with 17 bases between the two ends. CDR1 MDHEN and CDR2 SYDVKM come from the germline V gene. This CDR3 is CASRARETRADTQYF. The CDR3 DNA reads TGTGCCAGCAGGGCTCGGGAGACCCGGGCAGATACGCAGTATTTT.